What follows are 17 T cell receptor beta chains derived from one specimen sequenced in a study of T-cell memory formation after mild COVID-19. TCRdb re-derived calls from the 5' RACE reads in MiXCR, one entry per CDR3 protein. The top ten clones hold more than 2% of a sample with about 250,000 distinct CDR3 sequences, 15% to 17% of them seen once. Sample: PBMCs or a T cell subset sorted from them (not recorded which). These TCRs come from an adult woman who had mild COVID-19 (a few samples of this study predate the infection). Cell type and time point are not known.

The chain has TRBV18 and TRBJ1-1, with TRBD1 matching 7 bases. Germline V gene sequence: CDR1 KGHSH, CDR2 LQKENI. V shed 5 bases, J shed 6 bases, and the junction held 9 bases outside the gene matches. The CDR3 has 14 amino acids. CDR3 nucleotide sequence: TGTGCCAGCTCAAGCACCGGGACAGAGTCTGAAGCTTTCTTT. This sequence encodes CASSSTGTESEAFF. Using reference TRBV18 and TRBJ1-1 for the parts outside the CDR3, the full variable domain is NAGVMQNPRHLVRRRGQEARLRCSPMKGHSHVYWYRQLPEEGLKFMVYLQKENIIDESGMPKERFSAEFPKEGPSILRIQQVVRGDSAAYFCASSSTGTESEAFFGQGTRLTVV.

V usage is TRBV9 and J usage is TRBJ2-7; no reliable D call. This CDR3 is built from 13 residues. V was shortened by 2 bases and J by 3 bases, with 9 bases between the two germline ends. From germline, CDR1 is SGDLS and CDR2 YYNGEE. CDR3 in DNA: TGTGCCAGCAGCGTGGGTTTCGACTACGAGCAGTACTTC. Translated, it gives CASSVGFDYEQYF.

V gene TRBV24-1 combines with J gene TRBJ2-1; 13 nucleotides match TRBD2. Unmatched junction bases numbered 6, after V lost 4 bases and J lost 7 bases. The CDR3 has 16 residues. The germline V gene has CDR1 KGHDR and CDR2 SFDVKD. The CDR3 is CATSERTSGGRNEQFF. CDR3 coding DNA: TGTGCCACCAGTGAGCGGACTAGCGGGGGCCGTAATGAGCAGTTCTTC.

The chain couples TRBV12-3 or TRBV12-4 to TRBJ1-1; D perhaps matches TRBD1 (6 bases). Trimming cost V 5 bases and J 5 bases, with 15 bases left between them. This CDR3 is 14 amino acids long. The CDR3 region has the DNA TGTGCCAGCAGTCCTGACCGGACAGTAACTGAAGCTTTCTTT. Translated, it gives CASSPDRTVTEAFF.

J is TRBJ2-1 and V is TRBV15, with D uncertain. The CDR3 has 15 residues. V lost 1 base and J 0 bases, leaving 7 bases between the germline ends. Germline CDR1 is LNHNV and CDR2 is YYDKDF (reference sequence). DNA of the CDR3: TGTGCCACCAGCAGAGTAAAGAGCTCCTACAATGAGCAGTTCTTC. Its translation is CATSRVKSSYNEQFF.

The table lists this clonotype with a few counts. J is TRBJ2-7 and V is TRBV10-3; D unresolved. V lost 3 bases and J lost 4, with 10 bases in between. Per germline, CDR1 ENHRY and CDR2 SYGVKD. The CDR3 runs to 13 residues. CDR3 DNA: TGTGCCATCAGTGACCGAAGTCCTTACGAGCAGTACTTC. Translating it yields CAISDRSPYEQYF.

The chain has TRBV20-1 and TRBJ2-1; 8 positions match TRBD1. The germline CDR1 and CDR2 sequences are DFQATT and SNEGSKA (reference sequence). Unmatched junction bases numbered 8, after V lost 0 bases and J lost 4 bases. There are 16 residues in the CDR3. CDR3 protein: CSARDKSQGAYNEQFF. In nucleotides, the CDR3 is TGCAGTGCTAGAGATAAATCCCAGGGGGCTTACAATGAGCAGTTCTTC.

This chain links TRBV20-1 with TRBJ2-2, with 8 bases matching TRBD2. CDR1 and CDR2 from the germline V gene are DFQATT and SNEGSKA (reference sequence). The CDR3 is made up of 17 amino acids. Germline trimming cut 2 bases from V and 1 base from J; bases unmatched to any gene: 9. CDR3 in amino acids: CSARLRRLALNTGELFF. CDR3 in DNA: TGCAGTGCTAGATTGCGCCGACTAGCGCTGAACACCGGGGAGCTGTTTTTT.

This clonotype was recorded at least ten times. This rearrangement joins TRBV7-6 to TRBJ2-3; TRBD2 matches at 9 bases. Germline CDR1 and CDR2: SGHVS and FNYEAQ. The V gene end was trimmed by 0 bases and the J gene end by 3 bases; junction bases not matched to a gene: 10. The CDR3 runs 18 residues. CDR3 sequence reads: CASSLAPQAGGGTDTQYF. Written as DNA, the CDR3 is TGTGCCAGCAGCTTAGCGCCCCAAGCGGGAGGTGGTACAGATACGCAGTATTTT.

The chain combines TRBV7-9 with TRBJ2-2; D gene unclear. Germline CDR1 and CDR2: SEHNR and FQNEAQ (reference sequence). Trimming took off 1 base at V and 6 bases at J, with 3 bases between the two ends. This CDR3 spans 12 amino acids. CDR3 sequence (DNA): TGTGCCAGCAGCTTAGAGTCCGGGGAGCTGTTTTTT. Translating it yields CASSLESGELFF.

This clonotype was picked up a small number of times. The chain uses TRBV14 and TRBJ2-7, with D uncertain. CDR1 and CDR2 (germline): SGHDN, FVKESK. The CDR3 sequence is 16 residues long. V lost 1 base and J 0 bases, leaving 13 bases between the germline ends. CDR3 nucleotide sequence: TGTGCCAGCAGCCAAGTCCACAGCTGGAGCTCCTACGAGCAGTACTTC. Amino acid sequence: CASSQVHSWSSYEQYF.

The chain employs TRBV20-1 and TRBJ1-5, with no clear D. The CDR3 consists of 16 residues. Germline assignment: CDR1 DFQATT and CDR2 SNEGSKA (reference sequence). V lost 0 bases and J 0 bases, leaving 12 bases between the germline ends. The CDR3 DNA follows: TGCAGTGCTAGAGATTGGGAAAGGCCTAGCAATCAGCCCCAGCATTTT. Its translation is CSARDWERPSNQPQHF.

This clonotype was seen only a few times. This chain's CDR3 is CASSPTGRITMNTEAFF. The CDR3 DNA is TGCGCCAGCAGCCCAACAGGGCGTATTACCATGAACACTGAAGCTTTCTTT. V usage is TRBV4-1 and J usage is TRBJ1-1; possible D gene TRBD1, 6 bases. The germline V gene has CDR1 MGHRA and CDR2 YSYEKL. This CDR3 spans 17 amino acids. The V end lost 4 bases, the J end lost 0 bases, and 18 bases lay between the germline ends.

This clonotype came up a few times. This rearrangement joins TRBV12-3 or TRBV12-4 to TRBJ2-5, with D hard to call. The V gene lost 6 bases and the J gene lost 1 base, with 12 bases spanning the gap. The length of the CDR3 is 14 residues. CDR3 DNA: TGTGCCAGCAGCCTTTACGGAGCCCAAGAGACCCAGTACTTC. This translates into CASSLYGAQETQYF.

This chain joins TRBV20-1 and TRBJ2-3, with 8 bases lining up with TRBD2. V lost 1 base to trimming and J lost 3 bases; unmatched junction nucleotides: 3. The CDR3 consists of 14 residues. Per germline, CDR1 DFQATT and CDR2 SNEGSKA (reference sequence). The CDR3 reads CSARAGGPTDTQYF. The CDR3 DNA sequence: TGCAGTGCTAGAGCGGGAGGGCCAACAGATACGCAGTATTTT.

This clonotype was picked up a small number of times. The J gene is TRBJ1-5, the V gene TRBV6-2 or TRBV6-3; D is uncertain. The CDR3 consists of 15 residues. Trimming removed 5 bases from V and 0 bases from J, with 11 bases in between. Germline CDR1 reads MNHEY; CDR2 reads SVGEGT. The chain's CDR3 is CASSNGLNSNQPQHF. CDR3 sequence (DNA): TGTGCCAGCAGTAACGGACTTAATAGCAATCAGCCCCAGCATTTT.

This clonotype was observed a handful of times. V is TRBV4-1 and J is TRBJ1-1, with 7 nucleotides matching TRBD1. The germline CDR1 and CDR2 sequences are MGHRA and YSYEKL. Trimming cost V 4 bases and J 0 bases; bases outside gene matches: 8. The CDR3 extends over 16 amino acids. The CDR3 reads CASSRDSLGLNTEAFF. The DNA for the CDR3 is TGCGCCAGCAGCCGGGACAGCCTGGGACTGAACACTGAAGCTTTCTTT.